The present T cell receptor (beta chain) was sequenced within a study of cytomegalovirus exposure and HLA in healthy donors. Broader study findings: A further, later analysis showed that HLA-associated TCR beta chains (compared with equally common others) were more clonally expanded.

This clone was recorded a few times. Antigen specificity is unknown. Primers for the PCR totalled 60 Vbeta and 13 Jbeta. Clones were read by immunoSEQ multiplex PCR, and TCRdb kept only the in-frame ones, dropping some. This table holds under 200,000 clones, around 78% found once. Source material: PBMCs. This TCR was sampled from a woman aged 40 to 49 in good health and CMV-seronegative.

CDR3: CASSPLRGTYGYTF. The CDR3 nucleotides read TGTGCCAGCAGCCCCCTAAGGGGCACCTATGGCTACACCTTC. The V call is TRBV7-9, the J call TRBJ1-2; maybe TRBD1 (5 bases). This CDR3 contains 14 residues. Deletions cut 5 bases from V and 4 bases from J, with 14 bases between. CDR1 and CDR2 (germline): SEHNR, FQNEAQ (reference sequence).